The present entry profiles one T cell receptor (beta chain) with its context. Germline loops: CDR1 MGHDK, CDR2 SYGVNS. The CDR3 has 14 residues. V was shortened by 3 bases and J by 2 bases, with 10 bases between the two germline ends. Generated by immunoSEQ multiplex PCR, the TCRdb table keeps only in-frame clones and is missing some. Of about 160,000 clones listed, just under 85% are singletons. The sample comes from a study of blood T cell repertoires in COVID-19. Study-level background: Donors in the United States, Italy and Spain gave samples during acute or convalescent COVID-19.

The specimen was peripheral blood. The rearrangement links TRBV25-1 to TRBJ1-2, with D tentatively TRBD1 (5 bases). The source of this sequence is a woman of 80 years or more with acute or convalescent COVID-19. The CDR3 bases are TGTGCCAGCAGTGATACCACAGGAAACTATGGCTACACCTTC. It encodes CASSDTTGNYGYTF.